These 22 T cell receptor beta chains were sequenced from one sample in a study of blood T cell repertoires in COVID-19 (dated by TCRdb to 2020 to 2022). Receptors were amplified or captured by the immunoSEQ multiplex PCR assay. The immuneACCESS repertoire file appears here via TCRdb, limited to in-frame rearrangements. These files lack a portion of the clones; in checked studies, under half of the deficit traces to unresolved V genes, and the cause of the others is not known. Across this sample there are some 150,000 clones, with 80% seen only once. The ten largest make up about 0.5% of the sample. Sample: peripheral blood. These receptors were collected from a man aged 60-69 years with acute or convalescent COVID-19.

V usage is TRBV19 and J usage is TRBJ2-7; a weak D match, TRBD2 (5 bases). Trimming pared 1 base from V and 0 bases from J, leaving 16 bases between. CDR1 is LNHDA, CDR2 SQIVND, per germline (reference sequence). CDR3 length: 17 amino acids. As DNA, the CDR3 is TGTGCCAGTAGTATAGCTGCCAGCCAAACTAGCTCCTACGAGCAGTACTTC. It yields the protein CASSIAASQTSSYEQYF.

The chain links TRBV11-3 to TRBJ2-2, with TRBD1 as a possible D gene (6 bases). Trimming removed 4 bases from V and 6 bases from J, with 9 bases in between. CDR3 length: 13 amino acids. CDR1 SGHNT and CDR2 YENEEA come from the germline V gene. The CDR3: CASSYRVAGELFF. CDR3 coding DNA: TGTGCCAGCAGCTACAGGGTTGCCGGGGAGCTGTTTTTT.

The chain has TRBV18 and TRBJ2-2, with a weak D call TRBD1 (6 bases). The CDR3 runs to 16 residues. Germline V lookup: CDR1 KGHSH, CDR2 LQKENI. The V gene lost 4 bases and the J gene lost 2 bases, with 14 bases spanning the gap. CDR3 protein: CASSREQGQNTGELFF. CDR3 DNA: TGTGCCAGCTCACGGGAACAGGGCCAAAACACCGGGGAGCTGTTTTTT.

The CDR3 DNA reads TGTGCCAGCAGCCCGGACAGGGGAGGGTACAATGAGCAGTTCTTC. This translates into CASSPDRGGYNEQFF. The chain carries TRBV7-3 and TRBJ2-1; 9 bases fit TRBD1. The CDR3 covers 15 residues. Unmatched junction bases numbered 6, after V lost 5 bases and J lost 4 bases. The germline V gene has CDR1 SGHTA and CDR2 FQGTGA.

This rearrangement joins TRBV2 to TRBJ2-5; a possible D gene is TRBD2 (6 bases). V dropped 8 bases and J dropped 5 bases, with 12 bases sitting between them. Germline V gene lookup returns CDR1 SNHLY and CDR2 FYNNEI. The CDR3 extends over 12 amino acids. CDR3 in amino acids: CASRVGGETQYF. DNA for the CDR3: TGTGCCAGCCGGGTTGGGGGGGAGACCCAGTACTTC.

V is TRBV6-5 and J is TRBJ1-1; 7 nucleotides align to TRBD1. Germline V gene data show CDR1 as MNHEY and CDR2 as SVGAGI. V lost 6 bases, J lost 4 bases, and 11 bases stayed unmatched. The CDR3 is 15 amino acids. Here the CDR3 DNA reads TGTGCCAGCAGAAACACAGGGGACGGGCGCACTGAAGCTTTCTTT. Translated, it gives CASRNTGDGRTEAFF.

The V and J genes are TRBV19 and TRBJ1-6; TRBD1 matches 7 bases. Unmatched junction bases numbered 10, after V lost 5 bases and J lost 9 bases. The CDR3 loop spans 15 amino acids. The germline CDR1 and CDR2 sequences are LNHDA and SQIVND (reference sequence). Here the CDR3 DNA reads TGTGCCAGTAGTGTCGCGACAGGGACGAGTTCACCCCTCCACTTT. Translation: CASSVATGTSSPLHF.

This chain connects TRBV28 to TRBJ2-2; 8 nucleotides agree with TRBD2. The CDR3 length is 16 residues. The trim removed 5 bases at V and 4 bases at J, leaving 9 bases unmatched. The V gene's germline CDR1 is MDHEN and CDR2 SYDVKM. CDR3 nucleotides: TGTGCCAGCAGTGTGTTGGGAGCGGGAGTCACCGGGGAGCTGTTTTTT. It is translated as CASSVLGAGVTGELFF.

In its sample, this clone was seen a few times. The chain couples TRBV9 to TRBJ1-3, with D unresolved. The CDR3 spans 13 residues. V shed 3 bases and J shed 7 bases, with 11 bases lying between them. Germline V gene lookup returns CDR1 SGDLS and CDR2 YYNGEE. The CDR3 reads CASSDGVANTIYF. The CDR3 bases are TGTGCCAGCAGCGACGGGGTCGCGAACACCATATATTTT.

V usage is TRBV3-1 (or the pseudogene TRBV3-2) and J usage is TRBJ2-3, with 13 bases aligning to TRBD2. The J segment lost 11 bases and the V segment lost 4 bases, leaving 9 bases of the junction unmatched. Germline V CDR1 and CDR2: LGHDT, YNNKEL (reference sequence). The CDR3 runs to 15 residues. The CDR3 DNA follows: TGTGCCAGCAGCCGGGGACTAGCGGGGATTAACGGGCAGTATTTT. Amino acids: CASSRGLAGINGQYF.

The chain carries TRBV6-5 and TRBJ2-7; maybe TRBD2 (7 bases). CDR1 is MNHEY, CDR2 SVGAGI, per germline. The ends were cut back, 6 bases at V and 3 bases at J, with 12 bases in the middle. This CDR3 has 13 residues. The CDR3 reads CASRGGVGYEQYF. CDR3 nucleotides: TGTGCCAGCAGAGGGGGGGTGGGCTACGAGCAGTACTTC.

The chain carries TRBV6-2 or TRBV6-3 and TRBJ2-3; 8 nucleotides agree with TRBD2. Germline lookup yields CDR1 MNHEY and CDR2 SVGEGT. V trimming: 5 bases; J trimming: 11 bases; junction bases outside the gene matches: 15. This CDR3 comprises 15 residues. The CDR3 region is CASSRREGLVQGQYF. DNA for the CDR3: TGTGCCAGCAGTAGACGGGAGGGCCTAGTCCAGGGGCAGTATTTT.

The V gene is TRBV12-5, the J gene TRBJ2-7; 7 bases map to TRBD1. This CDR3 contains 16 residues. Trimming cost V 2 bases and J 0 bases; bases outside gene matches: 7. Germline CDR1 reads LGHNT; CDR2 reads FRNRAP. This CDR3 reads CASGLLQGISSYEQYF. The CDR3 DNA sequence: TGTGCTAGTGGTTTGCTACAGGGGATTAGCTCCTACGAGCAGTACTTC. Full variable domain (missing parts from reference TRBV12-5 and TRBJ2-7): DARVTQTPRHKVTEMGQEVTMRCQPILGHNTVFWYRQTMMQGLELLAYFRNRAPLDDSGMPKDRFSAEMPDATLATLKIQPSEPRDSAVYFCASGLLQGISSYEQYFGPGTRLTVT.

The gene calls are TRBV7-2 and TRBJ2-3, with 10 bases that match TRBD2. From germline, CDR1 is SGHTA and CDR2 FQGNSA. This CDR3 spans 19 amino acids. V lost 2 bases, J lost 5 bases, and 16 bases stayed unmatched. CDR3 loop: CASSLLGVAGGPGVDTQYF. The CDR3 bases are TGTGCCAGCAGCTTATTGGGGGTAGCGGGAGGCCCGGGGGTAGATACGCAGTATTTT.

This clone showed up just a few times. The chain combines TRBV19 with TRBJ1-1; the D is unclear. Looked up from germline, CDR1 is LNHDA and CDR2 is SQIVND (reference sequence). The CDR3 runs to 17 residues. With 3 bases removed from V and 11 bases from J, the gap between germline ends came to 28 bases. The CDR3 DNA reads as TGTGCCAGTAGTATGCATCAGAATCCTCGGAGTTTTTTGGAGGCTTTCTTT. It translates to CASSMHQNPRSFLEAFF.

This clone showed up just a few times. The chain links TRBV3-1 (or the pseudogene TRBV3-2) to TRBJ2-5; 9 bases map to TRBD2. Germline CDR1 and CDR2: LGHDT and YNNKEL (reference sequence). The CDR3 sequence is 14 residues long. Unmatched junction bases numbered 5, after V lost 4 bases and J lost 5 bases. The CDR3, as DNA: TGTGCCAGCAGCCTGCGGGGGGGCGGCGAGACCCAGTACTTC. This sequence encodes CASSLRGGGETQYF.

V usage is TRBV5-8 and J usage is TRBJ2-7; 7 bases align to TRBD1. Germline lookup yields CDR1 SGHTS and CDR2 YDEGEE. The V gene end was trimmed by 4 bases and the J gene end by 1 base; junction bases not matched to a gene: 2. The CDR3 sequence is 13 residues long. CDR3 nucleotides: TGTGCCAGCAGCGTGGACAGGTCCTACGAGCAGTACTTC. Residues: CASSVDRSYEQYF.

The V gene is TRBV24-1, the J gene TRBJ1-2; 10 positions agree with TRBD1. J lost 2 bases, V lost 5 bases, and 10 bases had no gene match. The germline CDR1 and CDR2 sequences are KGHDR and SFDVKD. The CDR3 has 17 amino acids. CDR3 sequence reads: CATSGGGQGSLNYGYTF. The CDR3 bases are TGTGCCACCAGTGGCGGGGGACAGGGGAGTTTGAACTATGGCTACACCTTC.

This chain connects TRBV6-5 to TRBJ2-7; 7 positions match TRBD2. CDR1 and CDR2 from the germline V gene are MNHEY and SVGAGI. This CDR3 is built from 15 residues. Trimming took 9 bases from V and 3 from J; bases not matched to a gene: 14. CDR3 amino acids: CASALMSREGYEQYF. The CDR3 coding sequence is TGTGCCAGTGCCTTAATGTCCAGGGAGGGCTACGAGCAGTACTTC.

The CDR3 DNA reads as TGTGCCAGCAGTGAAGGACAGGGGTATTCACCCCTCCACTTT. As protein: CASSEGQGYSPLHF. The chain carries TRBV6-1 and TRBJ1-6; TRBD1 aligns across 8 bases. The CDR3 totals 14 residues. J gave up 8 bases and V 1 base, and 1 base lay outside the gene matches. Germline CDR1 and CDR2: MNHNS and SASEGT.

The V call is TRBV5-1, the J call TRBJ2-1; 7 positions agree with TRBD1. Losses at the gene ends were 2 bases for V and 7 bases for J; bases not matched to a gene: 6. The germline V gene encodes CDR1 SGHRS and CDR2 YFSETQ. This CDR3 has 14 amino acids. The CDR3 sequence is CASSFGDRVNEQFF. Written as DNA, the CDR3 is TGCGCCAGCAGCTTCGGAGACAGGGTGAATGAGCAGTTCTTC.

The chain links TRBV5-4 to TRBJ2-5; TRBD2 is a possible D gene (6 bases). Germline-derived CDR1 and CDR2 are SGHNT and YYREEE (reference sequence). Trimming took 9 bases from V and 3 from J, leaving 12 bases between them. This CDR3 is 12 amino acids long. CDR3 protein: CATVGEEETQYF. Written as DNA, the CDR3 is TGTGCCACGGTGGGGGAGGAAGAGACCCAGTACTTC.